The 26 T cell receptor beta chains below all came from one sample that was sequenced in a study of low-dose radiotherapy and immunotherapy resistance in tumors. Alpha and beta chains were covered, as first-strand cDNA relied on TRAV- and TRBV-specific primers. Using a constant-region primer together with a V-primer adapter, TCRs were subjected to roughly 20 PCR cycles of amplification. MiXCR was run by TCRdb on the reads, yielding one entry per CDR3 protein. The sample includes 30,000 to 50,000 distinct CDR3 sequences, around a third of them seen just once. The sample's time point: before trial treatment. The sample was PBMCs, taken before treatment. These receptors all come from a male donor with gallbladder cancer.

This clonotype was found many times. The V gene is TRBV10-3, the J gene TRBJ2-1; no clear D. Trimming left V 0 bases short and J 3 bases short, with 6 bases between. The CDR3 is 14 residues long. Per the germline V gene, CDR1 is ENHRY and CDR2 is SYGVKD. DNA for the CDR3: TGTGCCATCAGTGAGTCGGTGGTCTACAATGAGCAGTTCTTC. This translates into CAISESVVYNEQFF.

This clonotype occurred many times. This chain connects TRBV2 to TRBJ1-3, with D maybe TRBD1 (5 bases). This CDR3 is built from 16 residues. Germline-derived CDR1 and CDR2 are SNHLY and FYNNEI. The V end was cut by 4 bases, the J end by 0 bases, with 13 bases between. The DNA of the CDR3 is TGTGCCAGCAGTGGGAAACAGGCGCCCTCTGGAAACACCATATATTTT. Protein: CASSGKQAPSGNTIYF. The complete variable domain, with remaining parts taken from reference TRBV2 and TRBJ1-3, reads EPEVTQTPSHQVTQMGQEVILRCVPISNHLYFYWYRQILGQKVEFLVSFYNNEISEKSEIFDDQFSVERPDGSNFTLKIRSTKLEDSAMYFCASSGKQAPSGNTIYFGEGSWLTVV.

This clonotype is labeled medium-sized. The chain carries TRBV28 and TRBJ2-2; a possible D gene is TRBD1 (5 bases). The germline V and J ends were trimmed by 9 bases and 3 bases, with 11 bases remaining between them. Looked up from germline, CDR1 is MDHEN and CDR2 is SYDVKM. The CDR3 totals 13 residues. The CDR3 is CASKTAYTGELFF. CDR3 nucleotide sequence: TGTGCCAGTAAGACAGCATACACCGGGGAGCTGTTTTTT.

DNA of the CDR3: TGTGCCAGCAGCTTACAGGGTGACAATCAGCCCCAGCATTTT. Translated, it gives CASSLQGDNQPQHF. The gene calls are TRBV5-4 and TRBJ1-5; TRBD1 is a possible D gene (6 bases). The germline V gene encodes CDR1 SGHNT and CDR2 YYREEE (reference sequence). V was cut by 2 bases and J by 3 bases, with 9 bases left in between. The CDR3 contains 14 residues.

This clonotype occurred many times. The rearrangement links TRBV9 to TRBJ2-6; D may be TRBD2 (5 bases). Germline V gene sequence: CDR1 SGDLS, CDR2 YYNGEE. CDR3 length equals 14 residues. Trimming removed 6 bases from V and 4 bases from J, with 11 bases in between. CDR3 nucleotides: TGTGCCAGCAAAGAGGGAGCCGGGGCCAACGTCCTGACTTTC. It encodes CASKEGAGANVLTF. The full variable domain, rest sourced from reference TRBV9 and TRBJ2-6, is DSGVTQTPKHLITATGQRVTLRCSPRSGDLSVYWYQQSLDQGLQFLIQYYNGEERAKGNILERFSAQQFPDLHSELNLSSLELGDSALYFCASKEGAGANVLTFGAGSRLTVL.

V is TRBV14 and J is TRBJ2-3; 7 bases fit TRBD2. The germline CDR1 and CDR2 sequences are SGHDN and FVKESK. V was clipped by 6 bases and J by 0 bases; unmatched bases: 6. The CDR3 length is 15 residues. CDR3 sequence (DNA): TGTGCCAGCAGAACTAGCGCAACTAGCACAGATACGCAGTATTTT. Protein product: CASRTSATSTDTQYF.

The chain uses TRBV24-1 and TRBJ2-2; tentative D call: TRBD1 (6 bases). In germline, CDR1 is KGHDR, CDR2 SFDVKD. V dropped 4 bases and J dropped 4 bases, with 12 bases sitting between them. The CDR3 loop spans 15 amino acids. CDR3 loop: CATSDPQGFTGELFF. The DNA of the CDR3 is TGTGCCACCAGTGACCCACAGGGTTTCACCGGGGAGCTGTTTTTT.

This clonotype qualifies as medium-sized. The chain is built from TRBV6-2 or TRBV6-3 and TRBJ1-5; D call uncertain. V was shortened by 5 bases and J by 4 bases, with 15 bases between the two germline ends. Germline V gene sequence: CDR1 MNHEY, CDR2 SVGEGT. There are 15 residues in the CDR3. CDR3 nucleotide sequence: TGTGCCAGCAGTGAAGCAGGTTATACAAATCAGCCCCAGCATTTT. Protein sequence: CASSEAGYTNQPQHF.

This clonotype was found many times. V usage is TRBV20-1 and J usage is TRBJ2-2, with D perhaps TRBD1 (5 bases). V was shortened by 0 bases and J by 6 bases, with 11 bases between the two germline ends. Per the germline V gene, CDR1 is DFQATT and CDR2 is SNEGSKA (reference sequence). The CDR3 has 14 residues. CDR3 residues: CSARDHRGAGELFF. The DNA of the CDR3 is TGCAGTGCTAGAGATCATAGGGGCGCCGGGGAGCTGTTTTTT.

Ten or more counts support this clonotype. V is TRBV7-2 and J is TRBJ2-1, with 7 bases that match TRBD2. J lost 2 bases, V lost 0 bases, and 1 base had no gene match. There are 15 residues in the CDR3. Looked up from germline, CDR1 is SGHTA and CDR2 is FQGNSA. CDR3 sequence: CASSLAGTTYNEQFF. The CDR3 nucleotides are TGTGCCAGCAGCTTAGCCGGGACTACCTACAATGAGCAGTTCTTC.

This clonotype was detected ten times or more. The chain couples TRBV6-4 to TRBJ1-2, with TRBD1 as a possible D gene (5 bases). V lost 0 bases and J 6 bases, leaving 8 bases between the germline ends. Germline CDR1 is MRHNA and CDR2 is SNTAGT. This CDR3 has 13 amino acids. The CDR3 sequence is CASSDSGRDGYTF. The CDR3 DNA reads as TGTGCCAGCAGTGACTCGGGACGGGATGGCTACACCTTC.

This clonotype was seen many times. This rearrangement joins TRBV29-1 to TRBJ2-2, with D unresolved. Germline V CDR1 and CDR2: SQVTM, ANQGSEA. Trimming left V 7 bases short and J 5 bases short, with 8 bases between. This CDR3 spans 11 amino acids. The DNA for the CDR3 is TGCAGCGCTCAACTGACCGGGGAGCTGTTTTTT. As protein: CSAQLTGELFF.

V gene TRBV7-2 combines with J gene TRBJ2-7; 7 bases are a match to TRBD2. The junction had 11 bases not matched to a gene; V was cut back by 6 bases and J by 6 bases. In germline, CDR1 is SGHTA, CDR2 FQGNSA. This CDR3 region has 14 residues. CDR3 sequence reads: CASSLTAGPPEQYF. For the CDR3, the DNA is TGTGCCAGCAGTTTAACAGCGGGGCCTCCCGAGCAGTACTTC.

The chain uses TRBV7-7 and TRBJ2-5; 8 bases are a match to TRBD2. CDR1 SSHAT and CDR2 FNYEAQ come from the germline V gene (reference sequence). The CDR3 consists of 12 residues. Written as DNA, the CDR3 is TGTGCTACCGGGAGGGGTGGGGAGACCCAGTACTTC. Translating it yields CATGRGGETQYF.

Comments on this clonotype: Only one base separates this from a far larger clonotype, so it likely reflects a read error. As DNA, the CDR3 is TGTGCCAGCTCACCACCGGGACAGGGGATGTACAAGCAGTACTTC. Protein sequence: CASSPPGQGMYKQYF. V usage is TRBV18 and J usage is TRBJ2-5, with 10 bases that match TRBD1. This CDR3 spans 15 amino acids. Germline V gives CDR1 KGHSH, CDR2 LQKENI. The junction had 9 bases not matched to a gene; V was cut back by 0 bases and J by 11 bases. The full variable domain, completed using reference TRBV18 and TRBJ2-5, is NAGVMQNPRHLVRRRGQEARLRCSPMKGHSHVYWYRQLPEEGLKFMVYLQKENIIDESGMPKERFSAEFPKEGPSILRIQQVVRGDSAAYFCASSPPGQGMYKQYFGPGTRLLVL.

This clonotype was picked up many times. V and J are TRBV10-1 and TRBJ2-7; D not certain. V was trimmed by 0 bases and J by 7 bases, leaving 7 bases between them. Germline V lookup: CDR1 WNHNN, CDR2 SYGVQD (reference sequence). The CDR3 is made up of 12 amino acids. The CDR3 reads CASSESTGEQYF. The CDR3 nucleotides are TGCGCCAGCAGTGAGTCGACCGGAGAGCAGTACTTC.

This clonotype has ten or more counts. The CDR3 region has the DNA TGCAGCGTTGAAGATCCTGGGCCTACCTACGAGCAGTACTTC. It is translated as CSVEDPGPTYEQYF. J is TRBJ2-7 and V is TRBV29-1; D is undetermined. The CDR3 is 14 amino acids. Trimming took off 0 bases at V and 2 bases at J, with 11 bases between the two ends. Germline CDR1 is SQVTM and CDR2 is ANQGSEA.

The count of this clonotype is one. The genes are TRBV18 and TRBJ2-6, with D uncertain. V was clipped by 5 bases and J by 2 bases, with 10 bases between them. CDR3 size: 15 residues. Per germline, CDR1 KGHSH and CDR2 LQKENI. CDR3 residues: CASSTLGAGANVLTF. CDR3 bases: TGTGCCAGCTCAACCCTTGGCGCTGGGGCCAACGTCCTGACTTTC.

This clonotype came up many times. V gene TRBV3-1 combines with J gene TRBJ2-4; D uncertain. This CDR3 comprises 15 residues. V lost 0 bases, J lost 3 bases, and 9 bases lay in between. Looked up from germline, CDR1 is LGHDT and CDR2 is YNNKEL (reference sequence). The CDR3 DNA reads as TGTGCCAGCAGCCAAGATCAGCTAAGCAAAAACATTCAGTACTTC. Translation gives CASSQDQLSKNIQYF. Combining the CDR3 with reference TRBV3-1 and TRBJ2-4 gives the whole variable domain DTAVSQTPKYLVTQMGNDKSIKCEQNLGHDTMYWYKQDSKKFLKIMFSYNNKELIINETVPNRFSPKSPDKAHLNLHINSLELGDSAVYFCASSQDQLSKNIQYFGAGTRLSVL.

This clonotype was seen only once. The gene calls are TRBV5-3 and TRBJ2-3; 7 bases agree with TRBD2. TRBV5-3 is labeled an ORF, and its function is uncertain. V gave up 8 bases and J gave up 9 bases; unmatched junction bases: 15. CDR3 length: 14 amino acids. This CDR3 is CASSSAFEGGTQYF. In DNA form, the CDR3 reads TGTGCCAGTTCGAGTGCCTTTGAGGGAGGGACGCAGTATTTT.

The rearrangement links TRBV12-5 to TRBJ1-1; a weak D match, TRBD1 (6 bases). Between the trimmed V and J ends, which lost 7 bases and 6 bases, there was a span of 15 bases. The CDR3 covers 13 residues. Looked up from germline, CDR1 is LGHNT and CDR2 is FRNRAP. CDR3 sequence reads: CASAPEGGAEAFF. DNA for the CDR3: TGTGCTAGTGCCCCAGAGGGGGGGGCTGAAGCTTTCTTT.

This clonotype appeared a few times. The rearrangement uses TRBV13 and TRBJ2-2; D possibly matches TRBD1 or TRBD2 (5 bases each). V was pared by 5 bases and J by 5 bases, with 12 bases between. CDR3 size: 14 residues. The V gene's germline CDR1 is PRHDT and CDR2 FYEKMQ (reference sequence). The CDR3 DNA is TGTGCCAGCAGCCCAGCAGGGAGTACCGGGGAGCTGTTTTTT. Translated: CASSPAGSTGELFF.

As regards this clonotype: The likely explanation is a read error, given a far larger clone one base away. The CDR3: CASTIRGGGASADTQYF. Written as DNA, the CDR3 is TGTGCCAGCACCATCCGGGGAGGGGGCGCATCCGCAGATACGCAGTATTTT. This sequence joins TRBV26 and TRBJ2-3; the table gives TRBD1 as D, unverified against the DNA. TRBV26 constitutes a pseudogene. The CDR3 has 17 amino acids.

Remarks on this clonotype: Since a far larger clone is one base different, this is likely a read error. The chain recombines TRBV11-2 with TRBJ2-5; D is unclear. This CDR3 region has 11 residues. V shed 7 bases and J shed 7 bases, with 10 bases lying between them. Germline assignment: CDR1 SGHAT and CDR2 FQNNGV. The CDR3 region is CASNVERTQYF. The DNA for the CDR3 is TGTGCCAGCAACGTAGAACGGACCCAGTACTTC.

This clonotype was recorded many times. The chain carries TRBV28 and TRBJ2-7; 9 bases match TRBD1. V lost 5 bases, J lost 2 bases, and 4 bases stayed unmatched. This CDR3 has 14 amino acids. Germline V lookup: CDR1 MDHEN, CDR2 SYDVKM. The CDR3 DNA reads as TGTGCCAGCAGTGAACAGGGGGCGGCCTACGAGCAGTACTTC. This sequence encodes CASSEQGAAYEQYF. Complete variable domain (other parts from reference TRBV28 and TRBJ2-7): DVKVTQSSRYLVKRTGEKVFLECVQDMDHENMFWYRQDPGLGLRLIYFSYDVKMKEKGDIPEGYSVSREKKERFSLILESASTNQTSMYLCASSEQGAAYEQYFGPGTRLTVT.

This clonotype was seen many times. The chain combines TRBV7-7 with TRBJ2-5; D gene ambiguous. Germline V lookup: CDR1 SSHAT, CDR2 FNYEAQ (reference sequence). V was clipped by 3 bases and J by 2 bases, with 13 bases between them. The CDR3 is 15 residues long. For the CDR3, the DNA is TGTGCCAGCAGCTTGAACTCTGACCCACAAGAGACCCAGTACTTC. It codes for CASSLNSDPQETQYF. The full variable domain, completed using reference TRBV7-7 and TRBJ2-5, is GAGVSQSPRYKVTKRGQDVTLRCDPISSHATLYWYQQALGQGPEFLTYFNYEAQPDKSGLPSDRFSAERPEGSISTLTIQRTEQRDSAMYRCASSLNSDPQETQYFGPGTRLLVL.